The T cell receptor beta chain described here comes from a study of T cell responses to AZD1222 COVID-19 vaccine. Between the trimmed V and J ends, which lost 4 bases and 3 bases, there was a span of 19 bases. This CDR3 spans 16 amino acids. In germline, CDR1 is SGHNT, CDR2 YYREEE (reference sequence). Sequenced by immunoSEQ multiplex PCR; TCRdb stores in-frame clones only, minus some. The data contain about 140,000 clones, approximately 90% of them singletons. This clone has a handful of counts. Its target is unknown. Study-level points and caveats: Repertoires were sampled only after the peak T cell response. Spike-specific TCRs gained breadth and depth after people received two AZD1222 doses. CD4 TCRs linked to vaccination spanned spike, dominating at 160-218 and 743-854. It should be noted that donors were predominantly white British and more often female, and clonal diversity was possibly underestimated.

The V call is TRBV5-4, the J call TRBJ1-1; D is possibly TRBD1 (5 bases). Here the sequenced sample was peripheral blood, taken on day 0 of AZD1222 vaccination. The receptor's source is an adult in good health. The CDR3 loop is CASSLRRSGGDTEAFF. In DNA form, the CDR3 reads TGTGCCAGCAGCCTACGGAGGTCGGGGGGTGACACTGAAGCTTTCTTT.